Reported below is one T cell receptor beta chain. This clonotype is deemed medium-sized (0.01 to 0.1%). Its target antigen remains unknown. No much larger clonotype is one base removed from it; base qualities were not supplied. Counted from cysteine to phenylalanine, this CDR3 has 15 amino acids. This entry keeps only the CDR3 DNA: 45 bases, framed from base 1. V is trimmed back by 6 bases and J by 7 bases, and the junction contains 9 bases that no gene match accounts for. For CDR1 and CDR2, the germline V gene lists MNHEY and SVGEGT. The listed sequencing device is Illumina MiSeq. The public reads were quality trimmed at Q25 with fastp and then assembled into clones with MiXCR by TCRdb, keeping productive beta chains. Each CDR3 protein gets just one entry, which takes the most common genes and DNA from the rows behind it. Counted in this sample were about 3,500 distinct CDR3 sequences; 9.5% to 10% of them appeared once. Of the sample, 6% to 6.5% is held by the ten largest clones.

The record originates from a study. The sample taken for sequencing was CD4+ T cells from synovial fluid. The clonotype comes from a human donor with rheumatoid arthritis. The V and J genes are TRBV6-2 or TRBV6-3 and TRBJ2-1, with 10 bases in between that match TRBD2. CDR3 loop: CASRNPSGRGNEQFF. The DNA sequence is given as TGTGCCAGCAGAAATCCTAGCGGGAGAGGTAATGAGCAGTTCTTC.